Following are 23 T cell receptor beta chains from one sample sequenced in a study of breast tumors, draining lymph nodes, adjacent tissues. Breast cancer patients provided tissue from their axillary draining lymph nodes. In TCRdb, the multiplex PCR reads were re-called with MiXCR into one record per CDR3 protein. The data contain over 200,000 distinct CDR3 sequences, roughly 30% of them singletons. Sequenced input: axillary lymph node tissue. The receptor set was obtained from a female donor with breast cancer. Some clones in this sample may be carry-over from other donors' samples.

This clonotype was detected only once. Mismatch with germline at one junction end may stem from a read error. Here the CDR3 reads CSVGTGGNTEAF. The CDR3 DNA reads TGCAGCGTTGGGACAGGGGGTAACACTGAAGCTTTC. This chain links TRBV29-1 with TRBJ2-6; TRBD1 agrees at 10 bases. The CDR3 extends over 12 amino acids. CDR1 is SQVTM and CDR2 is ANQGSEA in the germline V gene.

This clonotype was detected many times. The V and J genes are TRBV7-2 and TRBJ2-3, with 9 bases matching TRBD2. From germline, CDR1 is SGHTA and CDR2 FQGNSA. Trimming removed 5 bases from V and 9 bases from J; junction bases left unmatched: 6. The CDR3 loop spans 13 amino acids. CDR3 DNA sequence: TGTGCCAGCAGCGAAAGCGGGACTAGCACGCAGTATTTT. It translates to CASSESGTSTQYF.

In this sample, this clonotype turned up a few times. The V call is TRBV12-3 or TRBV12-4, the J call TRBJ1-2; D not certain. The germline V and J ends were trimmed by 5 bases and 5 bases, with 9 bases remaining between them. The CDR3 contains 12 residues. CDR3 DNA: TGTGCCAGCAGTGACTTGGGATATGGCTACACCTTC. Its translation: CASSDLGYGYTF.

Concerning this clonotype: This clone may be a read error of a much larger clone one base away. The rearrangement links TRBV18 to TRBJ2-1, with 9 positions matching TRBD1. This CDR3 comprises 14 residues. Germline V gives CDR1 KGHSH, CDR2 LQKENI. Germline trimming cut 1 base from V and 12 bases from J; bases unmatched to any gene: 7. Written as DNA, the CDR3 is TGTGCCAGCTCACCACGGACAGGGGTAGATGGGCAGTTCTTC. Translation: CASSPRTGVDGQFF.

In the case of this clonotype: This may be a read error, as it is one base from a much larger clone. In this CDR3 the conserved last residue, phenylalanine or tryptophan, is missing, so a read error is likely. V gene TRBV7-3 combines with J gene TRBJ1-1; 7 nucleotides align to TRBD1. The CDR3 extends over 14 amino acids. Germline lookup yields CDR1 SGHTA and CDR2 FQGTGA. The junction had 1 base not matched to a gene; V was cut back by 2 bases and J by 1 base. The CDR3 here is CASSLGQANTEAFL. The CDR3 region has the DNA TGTGCCAGCAGCTTAGGACAGGCGAACACTGAAGCTTTCTTG.

J is TRBJ2-7 and V is TRBV14, with no clear D. Germline CDR1 is SGHDN and CDR2 is FVKESK. There are 12 residues in the CDR3. V dropped 2 bases and J dropped 9 bases, with 11 bases sitting between them. This CDR3 is CASSQSSPVQYF. Written as DNA, the CDR3 is TGTGCCAGCAGCCAATCCTCACCGGTGCAGTACTTC.

This clonotype was recorded many times. The chain combines TRBV20-1 with TRBJ1-5, with D unclear. From germline, CDR1 is DFQATT and CDR2 SNEGSKA (reference sequence). Trimming shortened V by 6 bases and J by 4 bases, and 10 bases separated the two germline ends. The CDR3 is made up of 12 amino acids. The CDR3, as DNA: TGCAGTGCCGGGTCCCCAAATCAGCCCCAGCATTTT. It translates to CSAGSPNQPQHF.

The sample holds many counts of this clonotype. V and J are TRBV20-1 and TRBJ2-3; TRBD1 agrees at 8 bases. Germline lookup yields CDR1 DFQATT and CDR2 SNEGSKA (reference sequence). The ends lost 6 bases at V and 1 base at J; junction bases unmatched: 6. This CDR3 is 14 amino acids long. The CDR3 coding sequence is TGCAGTGCGGTGGCGGGACAGGGCACAGATACGCAGTATTTT. Translated: CSAVAGQGTDTQYF.

This clonotype was observed a single time. CDR3 protein: CASSSFGGLAYNEQFF. As DNA, the CDR3 is TGTGCCAGCAGTTCCTTCGGCGGTTTAGCCTACAATGAGCAGTTCTTC. The chain recombines TRBV6-4 with TRBJ2-1, with D uncertain. The CDR3 sequence is 16 residues long. Germline CDR1 MRHNA, CDR2 SNTAGT. With 5 bases removed from V and 2 bases from J, the gap between germline ends came to 16 bases.

This clonotype was seen at least ten times. The CDR3 bases are TGTGCCAGCAGCTTAGATTGGGGTTCTCCCCTCCACTTT. This sequence encodes CASSLDWGSPLHF. The gene calls are TRBV11-3 and TRBJ1-6; the D is unclear. Germline CDR1 SGHNT, CDR2 YENEEA. This CDR3 spans 13 amino acids. Trimming pared 0 bases from V and 13 bases from J, leaving 10 bases between.

In its sample, this clonotype was seen once. The DNA for the CDR3 is TGTGCCAGCAGCTTAAGGGGGACAGGGGGGCCTTTTGAGCAGTTCTTC. As protein: CASSLRGTGGPFEQFF. This chain connects TRBV7-3 to TRBJ2-1; 11 bases are a match to TRBD1. Unmatched junction bases numbered 8, after V lost 1 base and J lost 9 bases. The germline V gene encodes CDR1 SGHTA and CDR2 FQGTGA. CDR3 length: 16 residues.

This clonotype was recorded at least ten times. The V and J genes are TRBV6-4 and TRBJ2-3; D may be TRBD1 (6 bases). This CDR3 region has 15 residues. CDR1 is MRHNA, CDR2 SNTAGT, per germline. The V and J ends lost 2 bases and 6 bases respectively, with 15 bases between them. As DNA, the CDR3 is TGTGCCAGCAGTGACACAGGGTATGGATTGGATACGCAGTATTTT. This gives the protein CASSDTGYGLDTQYF.

About this clonotype: A read error may account for a junction end that differs from germline. This chain joins TRBV19 and TRBJ2-7, with TRBD1 identical over 11 bases. This CDR3 region has 16 residues. The V gene's germline CDR1 is LNHDA and CDR2 SQIVND (reference sequence). The DNA for the CDR3 is TGCGCCAGTAGTATCCCGGGACAGGGGGGTGGGTACGAGCAGTACTTC. Amino acid sequence: CASSIPGQGGGYEQYF. The whole variable domain, filled in from reference TRBV19 and TRBJ2-7, reads DGGITQSPKYLFRKEGQNVTLSCEQNLNHDAMYWYRQDPGQGLRLIYYSQIVNDFQKGDIAEGYSVSREKKESFPLTVTSAQKNPTAFYLCASSIPGQGGGYEQYFGPGTRLTVT.

This clonotype has only a few counts. A much more abundant neighbour one base away suggests this may be a read error. The chain is built from TRBV5-5 and TRBJ1-2, with unresolved D. Germline CDR1 is SGHKS and CDR2 is YYEKEE (reference sequence). The CDR3 runs 13 residues. The CDR3, as DNA: TGTGCCAGCAGCTTAGGAGGGAACTATGGCTGCACCTTC. Encoded protein: CASSLGGNYGCTF.

Ten or more counts support this clonotype. This chain connects TRBV7-2 to TRBJ2-3; 11 nucleotides match TRBD2. Germline CDR1 is SGHTA and CDR2 is FQGNSA. V trimming: 0 bases; J trimming: 10 bases; junction bases outside the gene matches: 6. The CDR3 loop spans 15 amino acids. CDR3 nucleotides: TGTGCCAGCAGCTTAGCGCGACTAGCGGGGCCCCCGCAGTATTTT. Its translation is CASSLARLAGPPQYF.

In its sample, this clonotype was seen many times. CDR3 nucleotides: TGTGCCAGCAGCTTAGACGAGGTTGGTGCGGGACAGGCTTACAATGAGCAGTTCTTC. The encoded protein is CASSLDEVGAGQAYNEQFF. The V gene is TRBV7-9, the J gene TRBJ2-1; 8 positions match TRBD1. Losses at the gene ends were 1 base for V and 4 bases for J; bases not matched to a gene: 15. The CDR3 runs 19 residues. Germline loops: CDR1 SEHNR, CDR2 FQNEAQ (reference sequence).

This clonotype occurred once. V is TRBV19 and J is TRBJ2-1; TRBD2 matches 11 bases. Trimming took 2 bases from V and 7 from J; bases not matched to a gene: 1. The CDR3 runs to 14 residues. Germline V gene data show CDR1 as LNHDA and CDR2 as SQIVND (reference sequence). For the CDR3, the DNA is TGTGCCAGTAGTATACTAGCGGGAGGTAATGAGCAGTTCTTC. Translated: CASSILAGGNEQFF.

Remarks on this clonotype: The junction shows a germline mismatch at one end, possibly a read error. The V and J genes are TRBV5-1 and TRBJ2-3, with 8 nucleotides matching TRBD2. Germline V gives CDR1 SGHRS, CDR2 YFSETQ. This CDR3 comprises 16 residues. CDR3 in DNA: TGCGCCGGCAGCGGGGGACCAGCGGGAGTCCCAGATACGCAGTATTTT. Translation gives CAGSGGPAGVPDTQYF. The full variable domain, rest sourced from reference TRBV5-1 and TRBJ2-3, is KAGVTQTPRYLIKTRGQQVTLSCSPISGHRSVSWYQQTPGQGLQFLFEYFSETQRNKGNFPGRFSGRQFSNSRSEMNVSTLELGDSALYLCAGSGGPAGVPDTQYFGPGTRLTVL.

This clonotype showed up many times. A much larger clone differs by one base, so this may be a read error. The chain employs TRBV7-3 and TRBJ2-5, with D maybe TRBD2 (5 bases). The CDR3 runs to 15 residues. Germline V CDR1 and CDR2: SGHTA, FQGTGA. Here the CDR3 DNA reads TGTGCCAGCAGCTTAACCGGGAACGCCCAAGAGACCCAGCACTTC. Encoded protein: CASSLTGNAQETQHF.

This clonotype showed up many times. This CDR3 is CASSSSGAASSYNEQFF. The CDR3 region has the DNA TGTGCCAGCAGCTCTTCGGGAGCGGCGAGCTCCTACAATGAGCAGTTCTTC. The chain couples TRBV7-9 to TRBJ2-1; D is possibly TRBD2 (6 bases). The V and J ends lost 4 bases and 0 bases respectively, with 16 bases between them. The CDR3 extends over 17 amino acids. Looked up from germline, CDR1 is SEHNR and CDR2 is FQNEAQ (reference sequence).

This clonotype was picked up one time. The chain recombines TRBV24-1 with TRBJ2-3; TRBD2 matches 9 bases. This CDR3 contains 16 residues. Looked up from germline, CDR1 is KGHDR and CDR2 is SFDVKD. Losses at the gene ends were 0 bases for V and 11 bases for J; bases not matched to a gene: 11. The chain's CDR3 is CATSDLTREGRRLQYF. The CDR3 DNA sequence: TGTGCCACCAGTGATTTGACGCGGGAGGGCCGAAGATTGCAGTATTTT.

This clonotype was counted many times. The chain combines TRBV3-1 with TRBJ2-3; D is unresolved. The germline CDR1 and CDR2 sequences are LGHDT and YNNKEL (reference sequence). This CDR3 contains 15 residues. V lost 2 bases, J lost 0 bases, and 9 bases lay in between. CDR3 loop: CASSQFHTSTDTQYF. CDR3 bases: TGTGCCAGCAGCCAATTCCATACTAGCACAGATACGCAGTATTTT.

Many counts were recorded for this clonotype. This chain links TRBV5-1 with TRBJ2-7; TRBD2 aligns across 14 bases. Trimming removed 4 bases from V and 7 bases from J; junction bases left unmatched: 13. Germline V gene data show CDR1 as SGHRS and CDR2 as YFSETQ. The CDR3 spans 17 residues. CDR3 in amino acids: CASSAQSGLAGGGEQYF. The CDR3 DNA is TGCGCCAGCAGCGCCCAATCTGGACTAGCGGGAGGTGGGGAGCAGTACTTC.